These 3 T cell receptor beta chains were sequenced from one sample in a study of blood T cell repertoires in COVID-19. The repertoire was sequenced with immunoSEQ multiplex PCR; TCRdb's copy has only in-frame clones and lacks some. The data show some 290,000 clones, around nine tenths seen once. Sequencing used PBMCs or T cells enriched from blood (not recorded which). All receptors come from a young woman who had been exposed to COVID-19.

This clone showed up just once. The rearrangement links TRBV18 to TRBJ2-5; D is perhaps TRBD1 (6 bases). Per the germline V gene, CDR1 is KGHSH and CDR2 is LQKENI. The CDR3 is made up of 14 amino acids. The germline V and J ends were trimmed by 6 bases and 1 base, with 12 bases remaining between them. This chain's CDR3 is CASSRGTFQETQYF. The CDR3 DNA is TGTGCCAGCTCGCGAGGGACATTCCAAGAGACCCAGTACTTC.

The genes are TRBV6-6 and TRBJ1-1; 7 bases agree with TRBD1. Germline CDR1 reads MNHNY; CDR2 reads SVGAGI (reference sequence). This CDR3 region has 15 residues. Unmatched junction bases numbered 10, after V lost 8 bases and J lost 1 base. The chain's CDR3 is CASSKRDRENTEAFF. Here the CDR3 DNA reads TGTGCCAGCTCAAAAAGGGACAGAGAGAACACTGAAGCTTTCTTT.

DNA for the CDR3: TGCGCCAGCAGCCAAGACAGAACAGGGCCAAGGGCCAAAAACATTCAGTACTTC. It yields the protein CASSQDRTGPRAKNIQYF. The chain combines TRBV4-3 with TRBJ2-4; the D gene is possibly TRBD1 (6 bases). The V and J ends lost 0 bases and 1 base respectively, with 16 bases between them. Germline CDR1 LGHNA, CDR2 YSLEER. CDR3 size: 18 residues.